This T cell receptor beta chain was identified during a study of CD8+CD57+ T cells in acquired aplastic anemia. Genomic DNA provided the template from which TCR beta VDJ and CDR3 profiles were obtained. TCRdb re-called the reads through MiXCR, storing one row per CDR3 protein. The sample records just over 400,000 distinct CDR3 sequences, 65% to 75% being singletons. V shed 7 bases, J shed 7 bases, and the junction held 15 bases outside the gene matches. The CDR3 has 15 residues. The germline gives CDR1 DFQATT, CDR2 SNEGSKA (reference sequence). The chain has TRBV20-1 and TRBJ1-4, with TRBD1 identical over 7 bases. The material sequenced was sorted CD4+, CD8+, or CD8+CD57+ T cells (not recorded which) from PBMCs. This sequence was found in a human donor in good health, serving as a control. The CDR3 is CSVVLGGTAVEKLFF. The DNA for the CDR3 is TGCAGTGTTGTTCTTGGCGGGACAGCGGTTGAAAAACTGTTTTTT.